The rows below give T cell receptor beta chains drawn from one sample of a study of shared clonotypes between healthy human individuals. Data came from immunoSEQ multiplex PCR; TCRdb stores just in-frame clones and leaves some out. The repertoire holds about 2 million clones, approximately 95% seen once, with about 0.13% in the top ten. The sequenced sample was naive CD4+ T cells sorted from blood. These receptors were taken from a man aged 18-30 years in good health. Both conserved end residues are part of each CDR3. Each record gives: CDR3 DNA, CDR3 protein, V gene, D gene, clone size, J gene. D genes are given only for firm matches. Part of the rows lack a size; the others show once, few, many or a class for expanded clones.

TGCGCCAGCAGCTTGGTCCAGGGCAGCACAGATACGCAGTATTTT,CASSLVQGSTDTQYF,TRBV5-1,-,-,TRBJ2-3
TGTGCCATCAGTGAGCCGACTAGCGGGAGGAATGAGCAGTTCTTC,CAISEPTSGRNEQFF,TRBV10-3,TRBD2,-,TRBJ2-1
TGCGCCAGCAGCATGACTAGCTCGGGCACCGGGGAGCTGTTTTTT,CASSMTSSGTGELFF,TRBV5-1,TRBD2,-,TRBJ2-2
TGTGCCAGCTCCGCCGCGGGACGGGAAGCTTTCTTT,CASSAAGREAFF,TRBV18,-,-,TRBJ1-1
TGTGCCAGCAGCCGAGGGAATTCCGTCACTAATGAAAAACTGTTTTTT,CASSRGNSVTNEKLFF,TRBV7-9,-,-,TRBJ1-4
TGTGCCAGCAGTTTAAGTACCGGGGAGCTGTTTTTT,CASSLSTGELFF,TRBV28,-,-,TRBJ2-2
TGCGCCAGCAGCTTAGGGGAGGAACTGATCACCGGGGAGCTGTTTTTT,CASSLGEELITGELFF,TRBV5-1,-,-,TRBJ2-2
TGTGCCATCAGTGAACAAAGGGATAACACCGGGGAGCTGTTTTTT,CAISEQRDNTGELFF,TRBV10-3,-,-,TRBJ2-2
TGTGCCTGGGGTCAGACAGGGGTCGGCTACACCTTC,CAWGQTGVGYTF,TRBV30,TRBD1,once,TRBJ1-2
TGTGCCAGCAGCCGGGGACAGATCATAAACACTGAAGCTTTCTTT,CASSRGQIINTEAFF,TRBV11-2,TRBD1,-,TRBJ1-1
TGTGCCAGCAGCCTCCGGGACCCTTCCCTAGATACGCAGTATTTT,CASSLRDPSLDTQYF,TRBV6-5,-,-,TRBJ2-3
TGTGCCAGCAGCTACTCAGGGTCTTCTCGCACAGATACGCAGTATTTT,CASSYSGSSRTDTQYF,TRBV5-8,-,-,TRBJ2-3
TGTGCCAGCAGTCGGCCGGGGGAGGCGACCTACGAGCAGTACTTC,CASSRPGEATYEQYF,TRBV6-6,-,-,TRBJ2-7
TGCGCCAGCAGTGTCGCGGGTAACTATGGCTACACCTTC,CASSVAGNYGYTF,TRBV10-1,-,-,TRBJ1-2
TGTGCCAGCAGTTGGGGGACAGGGGGCTACTATGGCTACACCTTC,CASSWGTGGYYGYTF,TRBV28,TRBD1,-,TRBJ1-2
TGTGCCATCAAAGAGAGTGGGGGTTACGAGCAGTACTTC,CAIKESGGYEQYF,TRBV10-3,-,-,TRBJ2-7
TGTGCCAGCAGCTTAAGACAGGGGCGCTACGAGCAGTACTTC,CASSLRQGRYEQYF,TRBV13,TRBD1,-,TRBJ2-7
TGTGCCAGCAGCCTCGGACAGGGGCTGGGGGACGCTTTCTTT,CASSLGQGLGDAFF,TRBV11-2,TRBD1,-,TRBJ1-1
TGTGCCAGAAACAGGGAAAGGAGCATCACAGATACGCAGTATTTT,CARNRERSITDTQYF,TRBV2,-,once,TRBJ2-3
TGCAGCGTTGATGGGACTAGCGGGGGATCAGATACGCAGTATTTT,CSVDGTSGGSDTQYF,TRBV29-1,TRBD2,-,TRBJ2-3
TGCGCCAGCAGTGGGCTAGCGGGAGGCAACTACGAGCAGTACTTC,CASSGLAGGNYEQYF,TRBV10-1,TRBD2,-,TRBJ2-7
TGTGCCAGCAGCCCTGGAGAAGGGGGGGAGCAAGGCTATGGCTACACCTTC,CASSPGEGGEQGYGYTF,TRBV13,-,-,TRBJ1-2
TGTGCCAGCAGCTTAGGAGCAGGATCCACAGATACGCAGTATTTT,CASSLGAGSTDTQYF,TRBV13,-,-,TRBJ2-3
TGTGCCAGCAGCGTCAGGGGGCTGGGGGCCAACGTCCTGACTTTC,CASSVRGLGANVLTF,TRBV5-8,TRBD1,-,TRBJ2-6
TGCGCCAGCAGCCAAGACAGGGGCACAGATACGCAGTATTTT,CASSQDRGTDTQYF,TRBV4-3,-,-,TRBJ2-3
TGTGCCAGCAGTTTATCAGTGTTCGATCAGCCCCAGCATTTT,CASSLSVFDQPQHF,TRBV28,-,-,TRBJ1-5
TGTGCCAGTAGTGACGGCTACTATAATTCACCCCTCCACTTT,CASSDGYYNSPLHF,TRBV19,-,-,TRBJ1-6
TGTGCCAGCAGTTTATCGGGCGAGCAGTACTTC,CASSLSGEQYF,TRBV27,-,-,TRBJ2-7
TGTGCTAGTGGTTTGGCCTCCTCCAAGGGGGCCAGCAATCAGCCCCAGCATTTT,CASGLASSKGASNQPQHF,TRBV12-5,TRBD1,once,TRBJ1-5
TGTGCCAGCAGTGTAGCGGAGCCTTACGAGCAGTACTTC,CASSVAEPYEQYF,TRBV2,-,-,TRBJ2-7
TGTGCCAGCAGCGTAGATCAGCAGGGCGTGCAGTACTTC,CASSVDQQGVQYF,TRBV9,-,-,TRBJ2-5
TGTGCCAGCAGTCACCCTAGCGGGAACCCCTACGAGCAGTACTTC,CASSHPSGNPYEQYF,TRBV6-5,TRBD2,-,TRBJ2-7
TGTGCCAGCCTTAACCAGGGGGAAGCCTACAATGAGCAGTTCTTC,CASLNQGEAYNEQFF,TRBV28,TRBD1,-,TRBJ2-1
TGTGCCAGCAGTTACCCCAAGGACAGGGCCCTTTTT,CASSYPKDRALF,TRBV28,TRBD1,-,TRBJ1-4
TGTGCCAGCAGCCCGCGGGGGGGAGAGACCCAGTACTTC,CASSPRGGETQYF,TRBV4-2,TRBD2,once,TRBJ2-5
TGTGCCAGCAGCTTGGGGACTAGTAATCGGGAGACCCAGTACTTC,CASSLGTSNRETQYF,TRBV5-6,TRBD2,-,TRBJ2-5
TGTGCCAGCAGTTACTCGAAGGCAGCAGGGGGCTCGGAGACCCAGTACTTC,CASSYSKAAGGSETQYF,TRBV6-7,TRBD1,-,TRBJ2-5
TGTGCCAGCAGCTTGGTAGCAGGGCAGGATCAGCCCCAGCATTTT,CASSLVAGQDQPQHF,TRBV5-6,-,-,TRBJ1-5
TGTGCCAGTAGTATAGGACCAGGCCGGACCACTGAAGCTTTCTTT,CASSIGPGRTTEAFF,TRBV19,-,-,TRBJ1-1
TGTGCCAGCCTCCGGGCGAACACCGGGGAGCTGTTTTTT,CASLRANTGELFF,TRBV6-5,-,-,TRBJ2-2
TGTGCCTGGACCGTCTACTATAATTCACCCCTCCACTTT,CAWTVYYNSPLHF,TRBV30,-,-,TRBJ1-6
TGTGCCAGCAGTTTTCCCGGGACCTACGAGCAGTACTTC,CASSFPGTYEQYF,TRBV28,-,-,TRBJ2-7
TGTGCCAGCAGTCCCCCCTCCGGAGGGAACACCGGGGAGCTGTTTTTT,CASSPPSGGNTGELFF,TRBV6-6,-,once,TRBJ2-2
TGTGCCATCAGTGACGGGAGGCCCTCCTACAATGAGCAGTTCTTC,CAISDGRPSYNEQFF,TRBV10-3,TRBD2,-,TRBJ2-1
TGCGCCAGCAGTGAGAGCCGGCCCGGGAGCGCGTCCTACAATGAGCAGTTCTTC,CASSESRPGSASYNEQFF,TRBV10-2,-,-,TRBJ2-1
TGTGCCAGCAGTGGTCTGGGAACCTACGAGCAGTACTTC,CASSGLGTYEQYF,TRBV2,-,-,TRBJ2-7
TGTGCCAGCAGTTATCTAGCGGGGGCCTACGAGCAGTACTTC,CASSYLAGAYEQYF,TRBV27,TRBD2,-,TRBJ2-7
TGTGCCAGCAGCTTAGAAGGAGGGACAGGGGAAGCTTTCTTT,CASSLEGGTGEAFF,TRBV7-2,TRBD1,-,TRBJ1-1
TGTGCCAGCAGTGATATGAACACTGAAGCTTTCTTT,CASSDMNTEAFF,TRBV27,-,-,TRBJ1-1
TGTGCCAGCATCAGGGACGGACTGAACACTGAAGCTTTCTTT,CASIRDGLNTEAFF,TRBV2,-,-,TRBJ1-1